The 5 T cell receptor beta chains presented below share a single source sample, sequenced in a study of cytomegalovirus exposure and HLA in healthy donors. With 60 Vbeta and 13 Jbeta primers, the PCR was carried out. Profiled with immunoSEQ multiplex PCR; TCRdb holds only in-frame clones, not every one. The sample lists 110,000 to 150,000 clones, 82% occurring once. What was sequenced was PBMCs. These receptors were taken from a woman aged 40 to 50 in good health and CMV-seronegative.

The rearrangement links TRBV28 to TRBJ1-3; D call uncertain. The CDR3 runs to 16 residues. The germline V and J ends were trimmed by 2 bases and 0 bases, with 11 bases remaining between them. The V gene's germline CDR1 is MDHEN and CDR2 SYDVKM. The CDR3 is CASSLGQSSSGNTIYF. The CDR3 DNA is TGTGCCAGCAGTTTAGGGCAATCGAGCTCTGGAAACACCATATATTTT.

V usage is TRBV4-1 and J usage is TRBJ2-1, with D perhaps matching TRBD2 (5 bases). Looked up from germline, CDR1 is MGHRA and CDR2 is YSYEKL. The length of the CDR3 is 13 residues. V dropped 5 bases and J dropped 4 bases, with 9 bases sitting between them. In DNA form, the CDR3 reads TGCGCCAGCAGCTTACTAGAGTACAATGAGCAGTTCTTC. It yields the protein CASSLLEYNEQFF.

This chain joins TRBV6-5 and TRBJ1-2; 8 bases line up with TRBD1. J gave up 2 bases and V 6 bases, and 8 bases lay outside the gene matches. Germline loops: CDR1 MNHEY, CDR2 SVGAGI. The CDR3 has 15 residues. The CDR3: CASRTPTGVNYGYTF. The CDR3, as DNA: TGTGCCAGCAGAACCCCGACAGGGGTCAACTATGGCTACACCTTC.

This chain uses TRBV28 with TRBJ2-1; D might be TRBD2 (5 bases). The V gene's germline CDR1 is MDHEN and CDR2 SYDVKM. Trimming took off 6 bases at V and 4 bases at J, with 13 bases between the two ends. The CDR3 is made up of 14 amino acids. CDR3 DNA sequence: TGTGCCAGCAGCCGGGATTACGGGTACAATGAGCAGTTCTTC. This codes for CASSRDYGYNEQFF.

V is TRBV18 and J is TRBJ2-3, with 7 bases lining up with TRBD2. V lost 2 bases to trimming and J lost 1 base; unmatched junction nucleotides: 6. Germline values: CDR1 KGHSH, CDR2 LQKENI. The length of the CDR3 is 16 residues. The CDR3 protein is CASSPGASGRTDTQYF. The CDR3 DNA sequence: TGTGCCAGCTCACCAGGGGCTAGCGGACGCACAGATACGCAGTATTTT.